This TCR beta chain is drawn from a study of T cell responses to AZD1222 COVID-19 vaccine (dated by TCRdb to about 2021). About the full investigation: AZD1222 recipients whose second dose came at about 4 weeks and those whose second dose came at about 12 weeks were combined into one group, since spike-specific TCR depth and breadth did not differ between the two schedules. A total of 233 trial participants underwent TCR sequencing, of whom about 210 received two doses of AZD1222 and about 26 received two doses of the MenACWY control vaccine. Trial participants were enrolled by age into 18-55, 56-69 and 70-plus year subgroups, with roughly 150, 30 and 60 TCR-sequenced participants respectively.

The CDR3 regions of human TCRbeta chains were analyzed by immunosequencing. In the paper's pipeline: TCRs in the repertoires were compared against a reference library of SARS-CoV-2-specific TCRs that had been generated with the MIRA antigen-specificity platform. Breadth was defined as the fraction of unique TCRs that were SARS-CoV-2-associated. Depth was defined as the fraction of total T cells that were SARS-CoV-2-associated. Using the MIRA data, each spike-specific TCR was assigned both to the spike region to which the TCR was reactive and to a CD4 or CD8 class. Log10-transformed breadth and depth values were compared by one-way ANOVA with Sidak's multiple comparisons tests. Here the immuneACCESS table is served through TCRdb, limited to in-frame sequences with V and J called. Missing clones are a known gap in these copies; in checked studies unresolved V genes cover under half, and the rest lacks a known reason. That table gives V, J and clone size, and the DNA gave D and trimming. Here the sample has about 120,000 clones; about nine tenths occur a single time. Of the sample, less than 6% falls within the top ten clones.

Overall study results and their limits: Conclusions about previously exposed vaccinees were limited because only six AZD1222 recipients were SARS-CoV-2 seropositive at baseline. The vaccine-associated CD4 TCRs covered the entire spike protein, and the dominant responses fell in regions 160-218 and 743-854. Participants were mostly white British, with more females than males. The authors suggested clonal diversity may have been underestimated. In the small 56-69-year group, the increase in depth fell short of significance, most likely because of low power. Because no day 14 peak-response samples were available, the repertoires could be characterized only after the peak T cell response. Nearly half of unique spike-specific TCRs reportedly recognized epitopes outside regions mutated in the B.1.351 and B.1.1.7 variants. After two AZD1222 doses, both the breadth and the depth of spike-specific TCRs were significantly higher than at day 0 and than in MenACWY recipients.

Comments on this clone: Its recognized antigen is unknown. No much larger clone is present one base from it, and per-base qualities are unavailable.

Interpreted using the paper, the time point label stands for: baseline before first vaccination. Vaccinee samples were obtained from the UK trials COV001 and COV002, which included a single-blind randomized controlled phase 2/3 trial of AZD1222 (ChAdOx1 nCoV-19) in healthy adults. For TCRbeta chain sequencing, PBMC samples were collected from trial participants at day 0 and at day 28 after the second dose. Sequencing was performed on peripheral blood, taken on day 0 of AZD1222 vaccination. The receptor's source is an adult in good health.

Here the CDR3 is given as CAISEFWRQGTEKGGYGYTF. The nucleotides are TGTGCCATCAGTGAATTCTGGCGACAGGGAACGGAGAAGGGCGGGTATGGCTACACCTTC. The chain couples TRBV10-3 to TRBJ1-2; TRBD1 agrees with 7 junctional bases. The CDR3 contains 20 residues, cysteine and phenylalanine counted. The entry retains the CDR3 DNA only, 60 bases that are in frame from base 1. The germline V gene gives CDR1 as ENHRY and CDR2 as SYGVKD. V loses 3 bases at its end and J loses 5 bases; junction bases beyond the gene matches: 24.